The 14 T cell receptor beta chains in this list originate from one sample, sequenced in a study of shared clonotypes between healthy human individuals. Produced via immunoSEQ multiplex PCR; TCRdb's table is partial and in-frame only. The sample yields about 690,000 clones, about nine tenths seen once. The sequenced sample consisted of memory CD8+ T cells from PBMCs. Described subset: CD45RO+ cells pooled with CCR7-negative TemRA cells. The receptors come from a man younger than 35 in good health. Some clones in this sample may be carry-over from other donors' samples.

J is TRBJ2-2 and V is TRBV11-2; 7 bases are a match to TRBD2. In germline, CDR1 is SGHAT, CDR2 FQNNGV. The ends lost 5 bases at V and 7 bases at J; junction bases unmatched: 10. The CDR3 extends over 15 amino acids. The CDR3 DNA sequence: TGTGCCAGCAGCCCAGGACTAGTAGGGGACGGGGAGCTGTTTTTT. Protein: CASSPGLVGDGELFF.

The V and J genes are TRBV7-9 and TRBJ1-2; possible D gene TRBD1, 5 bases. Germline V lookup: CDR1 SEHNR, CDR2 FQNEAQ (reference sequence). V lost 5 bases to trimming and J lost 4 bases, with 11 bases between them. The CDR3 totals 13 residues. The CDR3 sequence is CASSPTEFYGYTF. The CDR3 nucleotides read TGTGCCAGCAGCCCGACAGAATTCTATGGCTACACCTTC.

CDR3 DNA sequence: TGTGCCAGCAGCTTGGGGAGGAGCTCCTACAATGAGCAGTTCTTC. This codes for CASSLGRSSYNEQFF. This chain joins TRBV13 and TRBJ2-1; possible D gene TRBD2, 6 bases. CDR1 and CDR2 from the germline V gene are PRHDT and FYEKMQ (reference sequence). This CDR3 has 15 amino acids. V lost 3 bases, J lost 0 bases, and 9 bases lay in between. Based on the CDR3 plus reference TRBV13 and TRBJ2-1, the full variable domain is AAGVIQSPRHLIKEKRETATLKCYPIPRHDTVYWYQQGPGQDPQFLISFYEKMQSDKGSIPDRFSAQQFSDYHSELNMSSLELGDSALYFCASSLGRSSYNEQFFGPGTRLTVL.

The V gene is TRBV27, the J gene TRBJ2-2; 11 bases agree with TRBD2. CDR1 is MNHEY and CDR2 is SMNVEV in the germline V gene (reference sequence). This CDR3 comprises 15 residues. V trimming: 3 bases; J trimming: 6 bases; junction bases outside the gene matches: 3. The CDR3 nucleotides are TGTGCCAGCAGTTTTAGCGGGAGGGCAGCCGGGGAGCTGTTTTTT. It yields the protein CASSFSGRAAGELFF.

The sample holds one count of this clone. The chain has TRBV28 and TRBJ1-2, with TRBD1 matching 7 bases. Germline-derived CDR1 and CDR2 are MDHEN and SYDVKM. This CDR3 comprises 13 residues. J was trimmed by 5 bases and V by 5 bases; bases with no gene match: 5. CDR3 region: CASSRQGWYGYTF. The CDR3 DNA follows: TGTGCCAGCAGTCGACAGGGATGGTATGGCTACACCTTC.

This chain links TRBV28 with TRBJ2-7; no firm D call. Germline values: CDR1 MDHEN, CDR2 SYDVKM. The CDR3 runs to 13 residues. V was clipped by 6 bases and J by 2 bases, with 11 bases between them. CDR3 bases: TGTGCCAGCAGCGGAATAGCCCCCTACGAGCAGTACTTC. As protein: CASSGIAPYEQYF.

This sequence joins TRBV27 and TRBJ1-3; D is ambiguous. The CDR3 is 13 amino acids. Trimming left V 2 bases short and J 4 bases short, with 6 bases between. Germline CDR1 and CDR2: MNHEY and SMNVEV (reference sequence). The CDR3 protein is CASSLDRGNTIYF. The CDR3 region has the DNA TGTGCCAGCAGTTTAGACCGCGGAAACACCATATATTTT.

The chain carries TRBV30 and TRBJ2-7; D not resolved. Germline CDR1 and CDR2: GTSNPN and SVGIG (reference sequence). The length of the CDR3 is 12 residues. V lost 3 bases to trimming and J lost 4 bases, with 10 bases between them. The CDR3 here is CAWSVEPYEQYF. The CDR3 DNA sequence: TGTGCCTGGAGCGTTGAGCCTTACGAGCAGTACTTC.

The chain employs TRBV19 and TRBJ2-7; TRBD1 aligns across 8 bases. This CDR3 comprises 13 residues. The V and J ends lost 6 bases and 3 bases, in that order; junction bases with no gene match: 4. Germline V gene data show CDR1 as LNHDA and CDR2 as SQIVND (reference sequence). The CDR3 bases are TGTGCCAGTAGCAAGACAGGGGACTACGAGCAGTACTTC. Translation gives CASSKTGDYEQYF.

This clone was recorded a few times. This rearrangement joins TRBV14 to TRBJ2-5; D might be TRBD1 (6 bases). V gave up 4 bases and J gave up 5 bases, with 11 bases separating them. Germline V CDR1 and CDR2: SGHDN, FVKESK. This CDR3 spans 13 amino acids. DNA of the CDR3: TGTGCCAGCAGCCGAGGGGGATGGGAGACCCAGTACTTC. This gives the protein CASSRGGWETQYF.

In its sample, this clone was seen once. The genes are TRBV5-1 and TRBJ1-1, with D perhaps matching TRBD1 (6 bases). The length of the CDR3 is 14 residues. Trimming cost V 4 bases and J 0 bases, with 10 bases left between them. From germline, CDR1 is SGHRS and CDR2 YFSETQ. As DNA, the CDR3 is TGCGCCAGCAGCCCGACAGGCTTGAACACTGAAGCTTTCTTT. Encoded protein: CASSPTGLNTEAFF.

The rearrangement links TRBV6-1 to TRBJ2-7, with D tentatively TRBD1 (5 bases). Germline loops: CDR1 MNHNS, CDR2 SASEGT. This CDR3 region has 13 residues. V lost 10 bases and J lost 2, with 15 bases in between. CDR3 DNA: TGTGCCATAAGCCTCAGGACACCCTACGAGCAGTACTTC. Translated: CAISLRTPYEQYF.

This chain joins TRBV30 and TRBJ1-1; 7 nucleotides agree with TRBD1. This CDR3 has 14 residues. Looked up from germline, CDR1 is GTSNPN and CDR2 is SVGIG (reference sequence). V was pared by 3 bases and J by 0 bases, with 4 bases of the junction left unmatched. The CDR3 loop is CAWSPGGMNTEAFF. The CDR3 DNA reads TGTGCCTGGAGCCCAGGGGGTATGAACACTGAAGCTTTCTTT.

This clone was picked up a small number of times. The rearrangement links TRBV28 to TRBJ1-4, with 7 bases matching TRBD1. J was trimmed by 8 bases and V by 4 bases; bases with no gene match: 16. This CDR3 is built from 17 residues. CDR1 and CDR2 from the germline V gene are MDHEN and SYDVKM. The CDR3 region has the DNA TGTGCCAGCAGTTCCTGGGACAGCCTTCCGCATGGGGAAAAACTGTTTTTT. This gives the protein CASSSWDSLPHGEKLFF.